A single sample gave rise to the 24 T cell receptor beta chains below, sequenced in a study of beta chain features in type 1 diabetes. Expressed TCRB transcripts were sequenced because the entire RNA isolate underwent reverse transcription. Generated by immunoSEQ multiplex PCR, the TCRdb table keeps only in-frame clones and is missing some. The sample contains under 800,000 clones, around a sixth of which appear only once. The sequenced sample consisted of naive CD4+ T cells from blood. The receptor source for this set is a man aged 18 to 30 in good health.

This clone was seen more than once but under ten times. CDR3 DNA: TGTGCCAGCAGCCAACAAACTTACACTGAAGCTTTCTTT. The encoded protein is CASSQQTYTEAFF. V usage is TRBV14 and J usage is TRBJ1-1; D remains unclear. CDR1 is SGHDN and CDR2 is FVKESK in the germline V gene. V lost 2 bases to trimming and J lost 3 bases, with 7 bases between them. CDR3 length equals 13 residues.

This clone was recorded once. A read error is likely, as this CDR3 ends without the conserved phenylalanine or tryptophan. This chain uses TRBV20-1 with TRBJ1-2; no clear D gene. Germline V gives CDR1 DFQATT, CDR2 SNEGSKA (reference sequence). Trimming shortened V by 4 bases and J by 8 bases, and 11 bases separated the two germline ends. This CDR3 contains 11 residues. CDR3 residues: CSAKPGLGYTL. The CDR3 region has the DNA TGCAGTGCTAAGCCCGGCCTGGGCTACACCCTC.

Only a few counts were recorded for this clone. This rearrangement joins TRBV29-1 to TRBJ1-2; D not resolved. Trimming left V 0 bases short and J 4 bases short, with 15 bases between. CDR3 length equals 15 residues. The germline CDR1 and CDR2 sequences are SQVTM and ANQGSEA. Written as DNA, the CDR3 is TGCAGCGTTGAAGATCGAGCAGGTTTCATCTATGGCTACACCTTC. Its protein is CSVEDRAGFIYGYTF.

V and J are TRBV14 and TRBJ2-1; 14 bases are a match to TRBD2. Trimming removed 4 bases from V and 9 bases from J; junction bases left unmatched: 5. The CDR3 extends over 15 amino acids. The germline CDR1 and CDR2 sequences are SGHDN and FVKESK. The CDR3 protein is CASSRGLAGGVEQFF. DNA for the CDR3: TGTGCCAGCAGCCGCGGACTAGCGGGAGGCGTTGAGCAGTTCTTC.

A note on this clone: The sample contains more than one DNA sequence encoding this CDR3. This chain connects TRBV5-1 to TRBJ1-2; 8 bases match TRBD1. J lost 4 bases, V lost 2 bases, and 13 bases had no gene match. CDR3 length: 17 amino acids. From germline, CDR1 is SGHRS and CDR2 YFSETQ. CDR3 sequence (DNA): TGCGCCAGCAGCTTAGCTTATTCGACAGGGGCCCTCTATGGCTACACCTTC. Amino acids: CASSLAYSTGALYGYTF. Full variable domain (missing parts from reference TRBV5-1 and TRBJ1-2): KAGVTQTPRYLIKTRGQQVTLSCSPISGHRSVSWYQQTPGQGLQFLFEYFSETQRNKGNFPGRFSGRQFSNSRSEMNVSTLELGDSALYLCASSLAYSTGALYGYTFGSGTRLTVV.

This clone has only a few counts. V is TRBV5-1 and J is TRBJ2-5; D may be TRBD1 or TRBD2 (5 bases each). This CDR3 spans 15 amino acids. Germline values: CDR1 SGHRS, CDR2 YFSETQ. Trimming cost V 2 bases and J 4 bases, with 15 bases left between them. CDR3 sequence (DNA): TGCGCCAGCAGCTTTGTTTTAGGGGCGGGAGAGACCCAGTACTTC. This gives the protein CASSFVLGAGETQYF. The whole variable domain, filled in from reference TRBV5-1 and TRBJ2-5, reads KAGVTQTPRYLIKTRGQQVTLSCSPISGHRSVSWYQQTPGQGLQFLFEYFSETQRNKGNFPGRFSGRQFSNSRSEMNVSTLELGDSALYLCASSFVLGAGETQYFGPGTRLLVL.

The chain recombines TRBV18 with TRBJ2-7; D gene unclear. The V end was cut by 0 bases, the J end by 5 bases, with 5 bases between. The CDR3 consists of 12 residues. From germline, CDR1 is KGHSH and CDR2 LQKENI. The CDR3: CASSPPSHEQYF. CDR3 sequence (DNA): TGTGCCAGCTCACCACCATCTCACGAGCAGTACTTC. The whole variable domain, remainder taken from reference TRBV18 and TRBJ2-7, is NAGVMQNPRHLVRRRGQEARLRCSPMKGHSHVYWYRQLPEEGLKFMVYLQKENIIDESGMPKERFSAEFPKEGPSILRIQQVVRGDSAAYFCASSPPSHEQYFGPGTRLTVT.

This clone showed up just a few times. This chain links TRBV25-1 with TRBJ1-3; D might be TRBD1 (6 bases). The V end was cut by 1 base, the J end by 0 bases, with 16 bases between. Germline-derived CDR1 and CDR2 are MGHDK and SYGVNS. This CDR3 is built from 18 residues. In DNA form, the CDR3 reads TGTGCCAGCAGTGAATTAGGTACAGGGAGCGTCTCTGGAAACACCATATATTTT. It specifies CASSELGTGSVSGNTIYF.

This clone was counted between two and nine times. The chain recombines TRBV18 with TRBJ1-3; D call uncertain. The CDR3 consists of 13 residues. CDR1 is KGHSH and CDR2 is LQKENI in the germline V gene. V gave up 6 bases and J gave up 4 bases, with 10 bases separating them. The CDR3 nucleotides are TGTGCCAGCTCTCCGACGGCCGGAAACACCATATATTTT. It translates to CASSPTAGNTIYF.

This clone occurred a few times. The chain employs TRBV7-2 and TRBJ2-7; perhaps TRBD1 as D (7 bases). Germline assignment: CDR1 SGHTA and CDR2 FQGNSA. CDR3 length equals 17 residues. Deletions cut 5 bases from V and 2 bases from J, with 22 bases between. The CDR3 region has the DNA TGTGCCAGCAGCCTACCCCTGGACAGGAGGGCCGCCTACGAGCAGTACTTC. Amino acid sequence: CASSLPLDRRAAYEQYF.

The gene calls are TRBV7-2 and TRBJ1-5, with TRBD1 matching 11 bases. Germline assignment: CDR1 SGHTA and CDR2 FQGNSA. V dropped 5 bases and J dropped 7; count of bases not matched to a gene: 4. The CDR3 covers 14 residues. In DNA, the CDR3 is TGTGCCAGCAGCGACCGGGACAGGGGGCAGCCCCAGCATTTT. Its translation: CASSDRDRGQPQHF.

This clone came up a few times. J is TRBJ1-2 and V is TRBV20-1; unclear D gene. V lost 2 bases, J lost 7 bases, and 2 bases lay in between. Germline CDR1 is DFQATT and CDR2 is SNEGSKA (reference sequence). This CDR3 contains 9 residues. CDR3 amino acids: CSARPGYTF. DNA for the CDR3: TGCAGTGCTAGACCTGGCTACACCTTC.

The chain joins TRBV4-1 to TRBJ2-1; perhaps TRBD2 as D (6 bases). Germline assignment: CDR1 MGHRA and CDR2 YSYEKL. This CDR3 has 17 amino acids. The V end was cut by 1 base, the J end by 0 bases, with 13 bases between. The CDR3 nucleotides are TGCGCCAGCAGCCAAGTAGTGGCGGGAAGCTCCTACAATGAGCAGTTCTTC. It translates to CASSQVVAGSSYNEQFF.

There are a few counts of this clone. The rearrangement joins TRBV5-4 to TRBJ2-3; D gene unclear. Trimming pared 4 bases from V and 1 base from J, leaving 7 bases between. This CDR3 is built from 13 residues. Per germline, CDR1 SGHNT and CDR2 YYREEE (reference sequence). The CDR3 protein is CASSVAGTDTQYF. The DNA of the CDR3 is TGTGCCAGCAGCGTAGCAGGCACAGATACGCAGTATTTT. Variable domain in full (rest from reference TRBV5-4 and TRBJ2-3): ETGVTQSPTHLIKTRGQQVTLRCSSQSGHNTVSWYQQALGQGPQFIFQYYREEENGRGNFPPRFSGLQFPNYSSELNVNALELDDSALYLCASSVAGTDTQYFGPGTRLTVL.

This clone has a handful of counts. This rearrangement joins TRBV12-5 to TRBJ1-2, with a possible D match to TRBD1 (5 bases). This CDR3 has 15 amino acids. From germline, CDR1 is LGHNT and CDR2 FRNRAP. Trimming shortened V by 1 base and J by 2 bases, and 11 bases separated the two germline ends. CDR3 nucleotides: TGTGCTAGTGGTTTGGCCTCCCGACAGAACTATGGCTACACCTTC. Protein product: CASGLASRQNYGYTF.

The genes are TRBV5-1 and TRBJ1-4; D is undetermined. V was clipped by 3 bases and J by 4 bases, with 10 bases between them. The germline gives CDR1 SGHRS, CDR2 YFSETQ. The CDR3 extends over 14 amino acids. CDR3 amino acids: CASSSDGLNEKLFF. CDR3 nucleotides: TGCGCCAGCAGCTCCGACGGCCTTAATGAAAAACTGTTTTTT.

The CDR3 DNA is TGTGCCAGTAGCCCCCCAGCGTCCTCCTACAATGAGCAGTTCTTC. It yields the protein CASSPPASSYNEQFF. The chain is built from TRBV19 and TRBJ2-1; D is unclear. Germline CDR1 LNHDA, CDR2 SQIVND (reference sequence). Deletions cut 6 bases from V and 0 bases from J, with 12 bases between. The CDR3 is 15 residues long.

This clone was detected only a few times. The chain carries TRBV5-1 and TRBJ2-4, with TRBD1 matching 8 bases. The ends lost 4 bases at V and 8 bases at J; junction bases unmatched: 5. CDR1 SGHRS and CDR2 YFSETQ come from the germline V gene. The CDR3 is 13 amino acids. CDR3 nucleotide sequence: TGCGCCAGCAGCCCGGGACAGGCGGACATTCAGTACTTC. Translating gives CASSPGQADIQYF.

The chain joins TRBV4-3 to TRBJ2-5, with 12 bases matching TRBD2. With V trimmed by 3 bases and J by 2 bases, 7 bases remained unmatched. The CDR3 is made up of 17 amino acids. Germline V CDR1 and CDR2: LGHNA, YSLEER. Here the CDR3 reads CASSHRASGRGQETQYF. The CDR3 DNA follows: TGCGCCAGCAGCCATCGGGCTAGCGGGAGGGGACAAGAGACCCAGTACTTC.

The V and J genes are TRBV25-1 and TRBJ1-1, with D hard to call. Germline V gene lookup returns CDR1 MGHDK and CDR2 SYGVNS. CDR3 length: 15 residues. Trimming took 0 bases from V and 1 from J, leaving 9 bases between them. The CDR3 region is CASSEYKTGNTEAFF. In DNA form, the CDR3 reads TGTGCCAGCAGTGAATATAAGACCGGGAACACTGAAGCTTTCTTT.

With regard to this clone: Distinct nucleotide sequences in the sample also encode this CDR3. The rearrangement uses TRBV27 and TRBJ1-2; perhaps TRBD1 as D (5 bases). V was cut by 3 bases and J by 2 bases, with 7 bases left in between. Germline V gene lookup returns CDR1 MNHEY and CDR2 SMNVEV (reference sequence). The CDR3 loop spans 13 amino acids. The CDR3 nucleotides read TGTGCCAGCAGTTTGCGGGGGAACTATGGCTACACCTTC. This codes for CASSLRGNYGYTF.

This clone was seen a few times. The V call is TRBV5-1, the J call TRBJ2-1; 13 bases are shared with TRBD2. V shed 4 bases, J shed 4 bases, and the junction held 8 bases outside the gene matches. CDR1 and CDR2 from the germline V gene are SGHRS and YFSETQ. The CDR3 has 17 residues. This chain's CDR3 is CASSLRLAGGSYNEQFF. The CDR3 DNA reads TGCGCCAGCAGCCTACGACTAGCGGGAGGTTCATACAATGAGCAGTTCTTC.

V usage is TRBV19 and J usage is TRBJ1-5; TRBD1 matches 7 bases. This CDR3 is built from 16 residues. Trimming cost V 3 bases and J 1 base; bases outside gene matches: 6. Per the germline V gene, CDR1 is LNHDA and CDR2 is SQIVND (reference sequence). CDR3 region: CASSIFPDRSNQPQHF. The DNA of the CDR3 is TGTGCCAGTAGTATTTTTCCGGACAGGAGCAATCAGCCCCAGCATTTT.

This clone turned up a few times. V usage is TRBV10-3 and J usage is TRBJ2-5; a weak D match, TRBD2 (6 bases). This CDR3 spans 15 amino acids. V shed 3 bases and J shed 4 bases, with 15 bases lying between them. Germline CDR1 and CDR2: ENHRY and SYGVKD. The CDR3 reads CAISDPAAAGETQYF. For the CDR3, the DNA is TGTGCCATCAGTGATCCCGCGGCAGCGGGAGAGACCCAGTACTTC.